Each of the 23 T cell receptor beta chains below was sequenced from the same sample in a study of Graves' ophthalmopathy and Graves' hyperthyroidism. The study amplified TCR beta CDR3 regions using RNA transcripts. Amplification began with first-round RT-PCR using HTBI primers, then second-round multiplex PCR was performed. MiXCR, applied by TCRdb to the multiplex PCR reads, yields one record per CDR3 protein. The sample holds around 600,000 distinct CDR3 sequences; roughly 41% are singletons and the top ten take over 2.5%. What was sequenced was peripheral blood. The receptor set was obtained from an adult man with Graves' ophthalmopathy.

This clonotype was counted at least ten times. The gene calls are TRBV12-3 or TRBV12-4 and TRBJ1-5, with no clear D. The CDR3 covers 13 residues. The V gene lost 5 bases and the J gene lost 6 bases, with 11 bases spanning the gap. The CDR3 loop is CASSPGERQPQHF. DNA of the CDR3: TGTGCCAGCAGTCCCGGGGAACGTCAGCCCCAGCATTTT.

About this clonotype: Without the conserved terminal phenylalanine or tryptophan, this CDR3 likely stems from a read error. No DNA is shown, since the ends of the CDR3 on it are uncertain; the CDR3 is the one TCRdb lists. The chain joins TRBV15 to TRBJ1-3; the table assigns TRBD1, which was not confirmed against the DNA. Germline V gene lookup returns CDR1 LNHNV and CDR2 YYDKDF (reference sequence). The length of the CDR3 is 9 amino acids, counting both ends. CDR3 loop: CATSSGGAG.

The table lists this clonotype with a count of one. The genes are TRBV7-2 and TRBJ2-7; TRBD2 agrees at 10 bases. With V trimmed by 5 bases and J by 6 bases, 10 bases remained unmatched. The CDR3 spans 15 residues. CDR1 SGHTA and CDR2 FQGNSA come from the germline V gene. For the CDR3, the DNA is TGTGCCAGCAGCCAAGATCTAGCGGGAGAAGGCGAGCAGTACTTC. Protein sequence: CASSQDLAGEGEQYF.

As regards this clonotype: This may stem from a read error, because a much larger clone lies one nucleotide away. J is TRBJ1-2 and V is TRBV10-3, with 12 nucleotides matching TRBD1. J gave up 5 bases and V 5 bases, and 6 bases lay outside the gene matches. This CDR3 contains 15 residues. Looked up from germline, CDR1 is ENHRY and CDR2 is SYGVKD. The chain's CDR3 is CAISSSGQGAYGYTF. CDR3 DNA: TGTGCCATCAGTTCCTCGGGACAGGGGGCTTATGGCTACACCTTC.

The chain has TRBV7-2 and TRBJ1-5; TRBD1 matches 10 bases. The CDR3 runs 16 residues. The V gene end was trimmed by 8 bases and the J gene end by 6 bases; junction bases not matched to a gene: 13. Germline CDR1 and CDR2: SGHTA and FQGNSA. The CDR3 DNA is TGTGCCAGCCAGGGGGGGCGACAGGGGGCGTTTCAGCCCCAGCATTTT. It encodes CASQGGRQGAFQPQHF.

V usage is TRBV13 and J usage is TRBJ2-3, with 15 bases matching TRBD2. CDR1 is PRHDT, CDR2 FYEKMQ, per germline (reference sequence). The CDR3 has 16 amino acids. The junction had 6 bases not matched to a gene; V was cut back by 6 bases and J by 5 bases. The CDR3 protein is CASSRTSGGAGDTQYF. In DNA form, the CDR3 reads TGTGCCAGCAGTAGGACTAGCGGGGGGGCCGGAGATACGCAGTATTTT.

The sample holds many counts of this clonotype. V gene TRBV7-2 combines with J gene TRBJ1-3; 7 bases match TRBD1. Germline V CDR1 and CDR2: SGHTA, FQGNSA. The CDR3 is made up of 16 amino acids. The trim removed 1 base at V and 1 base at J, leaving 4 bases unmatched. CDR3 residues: CASSLVVRGSGNTIYF. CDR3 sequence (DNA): TGTGCCAGCAGCTTAGTTGTCAGGGGGTCTGGAAACACCATATATTTT. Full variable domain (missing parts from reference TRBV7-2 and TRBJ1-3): GAGVSQSPSNKVTEKGKDVELRCDPISGHTALYWYRQSLGQGLEFLIYFQGNSAPDKSGLPSDRFSAERTGGSVSTLTIQRTQQEDSAVYLCASSLVVRGSGNTIYFGEGSWLTVV.

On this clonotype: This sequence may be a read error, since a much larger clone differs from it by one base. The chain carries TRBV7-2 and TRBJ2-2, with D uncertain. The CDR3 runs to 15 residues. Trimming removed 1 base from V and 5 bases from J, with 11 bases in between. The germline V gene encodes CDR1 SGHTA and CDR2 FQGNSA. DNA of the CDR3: TGTGCCAGCAGCTTAGACGACATGGGGACCGGGGAGCTGTTTTTT. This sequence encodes CASSLDDMGTGELFF.

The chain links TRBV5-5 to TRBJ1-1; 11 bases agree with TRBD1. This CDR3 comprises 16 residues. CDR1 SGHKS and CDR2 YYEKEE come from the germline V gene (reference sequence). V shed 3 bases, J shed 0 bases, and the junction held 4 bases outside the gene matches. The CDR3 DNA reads TGTGCCAGCAGCTGGGACAGGGGGTATATGAACACTGAAGCTTTCTTT. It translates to CASSWDRGYMNTEAFF.

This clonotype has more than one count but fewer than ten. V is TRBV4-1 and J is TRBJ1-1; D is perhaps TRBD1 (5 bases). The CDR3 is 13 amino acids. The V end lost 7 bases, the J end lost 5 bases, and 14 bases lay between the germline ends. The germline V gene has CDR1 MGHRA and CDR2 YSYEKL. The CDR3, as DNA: TGCGCCAGCAAGCCAGGGTCAGGTACTGAAGCTTTCTTT. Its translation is CASKPGSGTEAFF.

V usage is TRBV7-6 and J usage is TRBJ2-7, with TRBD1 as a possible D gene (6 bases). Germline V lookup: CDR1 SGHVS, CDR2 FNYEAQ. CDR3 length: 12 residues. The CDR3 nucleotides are TGTGCTAGCCACGACAGGCGGAGGGAGCAGTACTTC. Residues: CASHDRRREQYF.

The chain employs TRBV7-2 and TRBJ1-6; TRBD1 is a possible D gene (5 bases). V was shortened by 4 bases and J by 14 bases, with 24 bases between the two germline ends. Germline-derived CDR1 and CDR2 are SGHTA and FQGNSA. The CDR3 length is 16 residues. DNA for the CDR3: TGTGCCAGCAGCTCCTTGACAGCCCAGAAGATAAGGGCCCTCCACTTT. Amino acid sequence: CASSSLTAQKIRALHF.

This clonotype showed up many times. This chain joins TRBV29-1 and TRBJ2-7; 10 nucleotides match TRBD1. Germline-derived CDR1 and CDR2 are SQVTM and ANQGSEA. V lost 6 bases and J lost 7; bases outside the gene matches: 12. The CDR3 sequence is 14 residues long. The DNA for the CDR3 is TGCAGCGTCCGGTCCTCAGGACAGGGGGGGGAGCAGTACTTC. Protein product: CSVRSSGQGGEQYF.

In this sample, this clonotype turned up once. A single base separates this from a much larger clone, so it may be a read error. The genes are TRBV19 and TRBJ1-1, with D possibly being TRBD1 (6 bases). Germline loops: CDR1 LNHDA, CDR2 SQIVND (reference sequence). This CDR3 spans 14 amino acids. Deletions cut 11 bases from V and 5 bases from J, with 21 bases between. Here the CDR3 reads CAGYRDRGQTEAFF. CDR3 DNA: TGTGCCGGCTACAGGGATCGAGGTCAGACTGAAGCTTTCTTT. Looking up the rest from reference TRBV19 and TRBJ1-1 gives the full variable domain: DGGITQSPKYLFRKEGQNVTLSCEQNLNHDAMYWYRQDPGQGLRLIYYSQIVNDFQKGDIAEGYSVSREKKESFPLTVTSAQKNPTAFYLCAGYRDRGQTEAFFGQGTRLTVV.

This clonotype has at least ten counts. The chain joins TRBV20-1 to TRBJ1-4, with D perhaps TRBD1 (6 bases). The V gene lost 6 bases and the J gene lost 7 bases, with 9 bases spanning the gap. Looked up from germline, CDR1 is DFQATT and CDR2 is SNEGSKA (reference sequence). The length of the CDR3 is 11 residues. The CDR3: CSAHRVEKLFF. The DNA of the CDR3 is TGCAGTGCCCACAGGGTTGAAAAACTGTTTTTT.

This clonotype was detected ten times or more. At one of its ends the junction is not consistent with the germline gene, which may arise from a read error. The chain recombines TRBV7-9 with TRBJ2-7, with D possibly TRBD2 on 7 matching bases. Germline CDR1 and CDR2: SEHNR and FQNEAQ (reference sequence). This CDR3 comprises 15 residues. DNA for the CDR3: TGCGCCAGCAGCCAATGGGAGGGACAAACCTACGAGCAGTACTTC. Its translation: CASSQWEGQTYEQYF.

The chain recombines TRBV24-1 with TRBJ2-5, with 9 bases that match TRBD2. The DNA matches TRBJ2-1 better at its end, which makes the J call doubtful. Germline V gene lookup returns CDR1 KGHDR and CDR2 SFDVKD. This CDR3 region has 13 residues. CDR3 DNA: TGTGCCACCAAAGGCCTAGCGGGACATGAGCAGTTCTTC. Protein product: CATKGLAGHEQFF.

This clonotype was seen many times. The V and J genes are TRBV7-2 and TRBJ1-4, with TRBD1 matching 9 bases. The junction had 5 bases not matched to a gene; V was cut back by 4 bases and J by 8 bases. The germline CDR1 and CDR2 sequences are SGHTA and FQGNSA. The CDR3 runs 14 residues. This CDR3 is CASSSQGAGEKLFF. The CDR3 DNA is TGTGCCAGCAGCTCACAGGGGGCTGGGGAAAAACTGTTTTTT.

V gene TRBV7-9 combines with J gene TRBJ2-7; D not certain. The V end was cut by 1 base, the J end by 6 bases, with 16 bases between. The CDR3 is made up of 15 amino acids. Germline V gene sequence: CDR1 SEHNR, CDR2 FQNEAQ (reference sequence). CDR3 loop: CASSLERQSSGEQYF. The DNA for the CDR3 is TGTGCCAGCAGCTTAGAACGTCAGTCCTCCGGCGAGCAGTACTTC.

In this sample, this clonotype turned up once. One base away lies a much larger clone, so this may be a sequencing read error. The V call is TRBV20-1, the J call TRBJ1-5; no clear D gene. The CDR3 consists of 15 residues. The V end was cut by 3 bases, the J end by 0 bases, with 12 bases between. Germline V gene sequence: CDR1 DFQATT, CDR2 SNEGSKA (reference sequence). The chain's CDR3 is CSASSRPDSNQPQHF. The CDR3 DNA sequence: TGCAGTGCTAGTTCGCGGCCCGATAGCAATCAGCCCCAGCATTTT.

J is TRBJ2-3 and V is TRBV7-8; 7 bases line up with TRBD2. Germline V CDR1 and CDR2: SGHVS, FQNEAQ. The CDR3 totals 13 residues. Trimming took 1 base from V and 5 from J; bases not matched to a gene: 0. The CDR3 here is CASSLGEGDTQYF. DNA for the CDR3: TGTGCCAGCAGCTTAGGGGAGGGAGATACGCAGTATTTT.

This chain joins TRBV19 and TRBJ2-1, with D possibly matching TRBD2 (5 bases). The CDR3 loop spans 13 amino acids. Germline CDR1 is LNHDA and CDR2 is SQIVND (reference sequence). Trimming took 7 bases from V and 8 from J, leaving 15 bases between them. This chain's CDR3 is CASTPLGLDEQFF. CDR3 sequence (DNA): TGTGCCAGTACTCCACTAGGCCTGGATGAGCAGTTCTTC.

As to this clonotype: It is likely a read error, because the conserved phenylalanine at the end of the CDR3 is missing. The CDR3 nucleotides read TGCGCCAGCAGCCCCGGGACGGAAGAGACCCAGTACCTC. This translates into CASSPGTEETQYL. The chain joins TRBV7-8 to TRBJ2-5, with D tentatively TRBD1 or TRBD2 (5 bases each). The germline V gene has CDR1 SGHVS and CDR2 FQNEAQ. This CDR3 region has 13 residues.